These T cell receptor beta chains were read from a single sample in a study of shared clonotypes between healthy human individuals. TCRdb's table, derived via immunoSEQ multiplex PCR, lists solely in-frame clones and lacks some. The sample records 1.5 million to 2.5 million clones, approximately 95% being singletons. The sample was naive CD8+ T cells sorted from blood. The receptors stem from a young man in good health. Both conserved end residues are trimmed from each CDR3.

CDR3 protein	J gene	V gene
ASGQSLGLVAYEQY	TRBJ2-7	TRBV6-6
AISEPDYEQY	TRBJ2-7	TRBV10-3
ASSMGTGSYEQY	TRBJ2-7	TRBV19
ASSEFGGLSNQPQH	TRBJ1-5	TRBV2
ASSLRAGASSYEQY	TRBJ2-7	TRBV11-2
ASSYGGQPDNEQF	TRBJ2-1	TRBV6-5
ASSIARKGNTGELF	TRBJ2-2	TRBV19
ASSLTHTAFTYEQY	TRBJ2-7	TRBV4-1
ASTGQPYEQY	TRBJ2-7	TRBV6-6
ASSVGGFNYEQY	TRBJ2-7	TRBV9
SVDGQGIAETQY	TRBJ2-5	TRBV29-1
ASSDYPGPPYEQY	TRBJ2-7	TRBV6-1
ASSPPSAGGYNEQF	TRBJ2-1	TRBV7-9
SVEEGEGNYGYT	TRBJ1-2	TRBV29-1
ASSLAGDKAWGYT	TRBJ1-2	TRBV7-9
ASSPGISYEQY	TRBJ2-7	TRBV27
ASSLSATLWDNEQF	TRBJ2-1	TRBV11-2
ASIVGLGETQY	TRBJ2-5	TRBV2
ASSARSGESYNEQF	TRBJ2-1	TRBV9
ASSLAGAWVNIETQY	TRBJ2-5	TRBV5-6
ASSDPPRGAYEQY	TRBJ2-7	TRBV6-1
ASSAIGYEQY	TRBJ2-7	TRBV6-5
ASSLAGGAYEQY	TRBJ2-7	TRBV27
ASSFRRQETQY	TRBJ2-5	TRBV11-2
ASSTGTYNQPQH	TRBJ1-5	TRBV6-1
ASSFGTGRQETQY	TRBJ2-5	TRBV27
ASNHLDPYNSPLH	TRBJ1-6	TRBV6-9
ASSGAEPATNEKLF	TRBJ1-4	TRBV27
ASSLRQGASENEQF	TRBJ2-1	TRBV21-1
ASSPYPGQGQAYEQY	TRBJ2-7	TRBV5-1
ASSHSSGYEQF	TRBJ2-1	TRBV11-3
ASSQPGATSGTPYEQY	TRBJ2-7	TRBV16
ASSFAQGDTIY	TRBJ1-3	TRBV28
ASSESGTVYNEQF	TRBJ2-1	TRBV9
SVSGLNTEAF	TRBJ1-1	TRBV29-1
ASSLVAGGQETQY	TRBJ2-5	TRBV7-9
ASSRVDGQGSYNEQF	TRBJ2-1	TRBV4-1
ASSQDGFWDIQY	TRBJ2-4	TRBV5-6
ASSYFSTAEFPEAF	TRBJ1-1	TRBV6-5
ASTRGGYNEQF	TRBJ2-1	TRBV7-9
ASSLYLAGAYEQY	TRBJ2-7	TRBV4-1
ASSPGVERGYNEQF	TRBJ2-1	TRBV27
ASSLGIATEAF	TRBJ1-1	TRBV11-3
ASSQAAEGLAHNEQF	TRBJ2-1	TRBV4-3
ASSQEGVLGETQY	TRBJ2-5	TRBV4-1
ASSGLAETYTGELF	TRBJ2-2	TRBV5-6
ASSFFRIPSFDNEQF	TRBJ2-1	TRBV7-9
ASSRSSTDTQY	TRBJ2-3	TRBV4-3
ASSAGQGHEQY	TRBJ2-7	TRBV9
ASSLGAGVTGELF	TRBJ2-2	TRBV11-2
ASTWVGVDTGELF	TRBJ2-2	TRBV7-9
ASSQDSEGEENVLT	TRBJ2-6	TRBV4-1
ATSREAGVETQY	TRBJ2-5	TRBV15
ASSLGSAGNTIY	TRBJ1-3	TRBV5-6
ASSPPRTDTQY	TRBJ2-3	TRBV9
ASSVGWGQGDQETQY	TRBJ2-5	TRBV9
ASSDGQGHLLYGYT	TRBJ1-2	TRBV7-9